This T cell receptor beta chain was recovered during a study of cytomegalovirus exposure and HLA in healthy donors. Whole-study results and caveats: The authors excluded some V segments, including TRBV6-2 and TRBV6-3, as indistinguishable. It was shown in a later analysis that HLA-associated TCR beta chains were more clonally expanded than other, equally common chains.

Germline V lookup: CDR1 SGHTA, CDR2 FQGNSA. The length of the CDR3 is 17 residues. The junction had 8 bases not matched to a gene; V was cut back by 1 base and J by 5 bases. Primers for the PCR totalled 60 Vbeta and 13 Jbeta. Method: immunoSEQ multiplex PCR; TCRdb's copy keeps in-frame clones and lacks some. The sample holds 150,000 to 200,000 clones, roughly 77% seen once. Turning to this clone: The antigen is unknown.

The origin of this receptor is a woman aged 45-59 years in good health and CMV-seronegative. This chain joins TRBV7-2 and TRBJ2-2; 9 bases are a match to TRBD1. Sequencing was performed on PBMCs. CDR3: CASSLVPGTGRTGELFF. In nucleotides, the CDR3 is TGTGCCAGCAGCTTAGTCCCCGGGACAGGGAGAACCGGGGAGCTGTTTTTT.